Listed below are T cell receptor beta chains from one sample, sequenced in a study of T-cell reconstitution after alpha-beta-depleted transplantation in children. In TCRdb, the PCR reads were re-called with MiXCR into one record per CDR3 protein. Of 500,000 to 600,000 distinct CDR3 sequences listed, 25% to 30% are singletons. This material consisted of PBMCs, taken before TCRalphabeta/CD19-depleted stem cell transplant. Receptors were obtained from a boy in the first two years of life with Wiskott-Aldrich syndrome, due to receive a stem cell transplant. Each CDR3 is given with its conserved first and last residue. The D gene is left open where the match is weak.

V: TRBV10-3; D: NA; CDR3: CAISDPGFSSPLHF
V: TRBV24-1; D: TRBD2; CDR3: CATSDPGTSGRHEQFF
V: TRBV20-1; D: TRBD2; CDR3: CSAATSVGGNEQFF
V: TRBV27; D: TRBD2; CDR3: CASSVVAGSSYNEQFF
V: TRBV12-3/TRBV12-4; D: TRBD2; CDR3: CASTVGGTNTGELFF
V: TRBV10-3; D: NA; CDR3: CAISWTDPPYGYTF
V: TRBV20-1; D: TRBD2; CDR3: CSAALATNTGELFF
V: TRBV7-6; D: NA; CDR3: CASSLAAGNQPQHF
V: TRBV10-3; D: NA; CDR3: CATTDMNTEAFF
V: TRBV6-1; D: NA; CDR3: CASSEARGELFF
V: TRBV21-1; D: NA; CDR3: CATSGGHNEQFF
V: TRBV30; D: TRBD2; CDR3: CAWSTLAGVINNEQFF
V: TRBV4-2; D: TRBD2; CDR3: CASSQGIAGPGELFF
V: TRBV4-1; D: TRBD2; CDR3: CASSHLAGGTQTQYF
V: TRBV12-3/TRBV12-4; D: TRBD2; CDR3: CASSLTGGVSVPRGIQETQYF
V: TRBV12-3/TRBV12-4; D: TRBD2; CDR3: CASTRDWGGPENTGELFF
V: TRBV20-1; D: NA; CDR3: CSASGALSTEAFF
V: TRBV24-1; D: TRBD1; CDR3: CATSDPDRRSLYF
V: TRBV20-1; D: NA; CDR3: CSARVGLNSYEQYF
V: TRBV29-1; D: TRBD1; CDR3: CSVEEGQGATDTQYF
V: TRBV29-1; D: NA; CDR3: CSVGGFANTGELFF
V: TRBV20-1; D: NA; CDR3: CSARGDSKDTQYF
V: TRBV9; D: NA; CDR3: CASSVVQATGQFF
V: TRBV20-1; D: TRBD2; CDR3: CSARDGAGNTGELFF
V: TRBV5-1; D: TRBD1; CDR3: CASKGTGLYEQYF
V: TRBV11-2; D: TRBD2; CDR3: CASSLTGRALVYEQYF
V: TRBV5-1; D: NA; CDR3: CASSLGKTTGTGIYEQYF
V: TRBV7-3; D: NA; CDR3: CASSYGSLSSYNEQFF
V: TRBV29-1; D: TRBD2; CDR3: CSVPGLAGVYNEQFF
V: TRBV28; D: NA; CDR3: CAITRGFAQYF
V: TRBV7-2; D: TRBD2; CDR3: CASSRNSASGSYEQYF
V: TRBV20-1; D: TRBD2; CDR3: CSASLRDYPISYNEQFF
V: TRBV7-9; D: NA; CDR3: CASSPRVTGELFF
V: TRBV5-1; D: TRBD1; CDR3: CASSLAGFRTGGTYEQYF
V: TRBV2; D: TRBD1; CDR3: CASTTGDGANVLTF
V: TRBV12-3/TRBV12-4; D: TRBD2; CDR3: CASSPRLADNTGDLFF